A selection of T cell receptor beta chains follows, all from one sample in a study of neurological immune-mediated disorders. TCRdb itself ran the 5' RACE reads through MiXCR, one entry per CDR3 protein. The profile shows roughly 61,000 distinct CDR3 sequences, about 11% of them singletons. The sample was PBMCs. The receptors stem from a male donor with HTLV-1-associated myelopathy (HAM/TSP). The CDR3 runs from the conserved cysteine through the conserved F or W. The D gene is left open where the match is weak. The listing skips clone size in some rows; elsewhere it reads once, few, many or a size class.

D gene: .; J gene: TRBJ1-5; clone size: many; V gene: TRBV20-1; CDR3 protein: CSAKKGMGDQPQHF; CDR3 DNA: TGCAGTGCCAAAAAGGGCATGGGGGATCAGCCCCAGCATTTT
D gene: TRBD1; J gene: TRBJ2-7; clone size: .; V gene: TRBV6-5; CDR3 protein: CDSRRTWTGAYEQYF; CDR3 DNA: TGTGACAGCCGGAGAACCTGGACAGGGGCCTACGAGCAGTACTTC
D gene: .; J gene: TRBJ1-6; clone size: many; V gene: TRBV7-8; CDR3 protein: CASSPRGWGTDNSPLHF; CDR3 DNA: TGTGCCAGCAGCCCGAGGGGTTGGGGGACGGATAATTCACCCCTCCACTTT
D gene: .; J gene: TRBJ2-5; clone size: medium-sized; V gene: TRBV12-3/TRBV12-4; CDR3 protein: CASLLGAGETQYF; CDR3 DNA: TGTGCCAGCTTACTAGGGGCCGGGGAGACCCAGTACTTC
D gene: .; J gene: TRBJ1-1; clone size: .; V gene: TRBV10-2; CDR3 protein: CASSESAGLAEAFF; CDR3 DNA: TGCGCCAGCAGTGAGTCGGCGGGTTTGGCTGAAGCTTTCTTT
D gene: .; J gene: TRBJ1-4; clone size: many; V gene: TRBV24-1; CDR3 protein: CATSDTGRDEKLFF; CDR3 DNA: TGTGCCACCAGTGATACGGGACGGGATGAAAAACTGTTTTTT
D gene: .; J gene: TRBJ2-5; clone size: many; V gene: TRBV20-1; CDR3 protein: CSAKWETQYF; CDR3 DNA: TGCAGTGCTAAGTGGGAGACCCAGTACTTC
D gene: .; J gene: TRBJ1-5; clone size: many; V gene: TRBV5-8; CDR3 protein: CASSLAGFSNQPQHF; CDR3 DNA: TGTGCCAGCAGCTTGGCCGGATTCTCCAATCAGCCCCAGCATTTT
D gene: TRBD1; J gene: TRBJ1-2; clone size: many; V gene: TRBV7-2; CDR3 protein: CASTLAGTGTYGYTF; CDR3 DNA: TGTGCCAGCACCTTAGCCGGGACAGGGACCTATGGCTACACCTTC
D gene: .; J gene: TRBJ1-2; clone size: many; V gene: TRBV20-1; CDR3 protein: CSSREGPDYGYTF; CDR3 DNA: TGCAGTTCAAGGGAGGGCCCCGATTATGGCTACACCTTC
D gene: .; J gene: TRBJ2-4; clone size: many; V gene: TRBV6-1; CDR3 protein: CASSDRPIWDIQYF; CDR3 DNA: TGTGCCAGCAGTGATCGCCCGATTTGGGACATTCAGTACTTC
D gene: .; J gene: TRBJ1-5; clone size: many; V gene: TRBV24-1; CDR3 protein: CATSSPGSHQPQHF; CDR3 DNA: TGTGCCACCAGTTCCCCAGGGAGCCACCAGCCCCAGCATTTT
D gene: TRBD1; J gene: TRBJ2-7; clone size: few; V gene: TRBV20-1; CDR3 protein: CSAFRPGQGFRGQYF; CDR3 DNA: TGCAGTGCTTTTCGACCGGGACAGGGCTTCAGAGGGCAGTACTTC
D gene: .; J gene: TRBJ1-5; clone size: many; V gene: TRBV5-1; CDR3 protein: CASSPDGDQPQHF; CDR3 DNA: TGCGCCAGCAGCCCGGACGGAGATCAGCCCCAGCATTTT
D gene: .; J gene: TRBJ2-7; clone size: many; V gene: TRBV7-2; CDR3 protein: CASSLAVSSPSYEQYF; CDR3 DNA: TGTGCCAGCAGCTTAGCGGTGTCTTCCCCATCCTACGAGCAGTACTTC
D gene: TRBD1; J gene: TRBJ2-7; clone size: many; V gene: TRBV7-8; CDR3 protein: CASSARDSSYEQYF; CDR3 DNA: TGTGCCAGCAGCGCCCGGGACAGCTCCTACGAGCAGTACTTC
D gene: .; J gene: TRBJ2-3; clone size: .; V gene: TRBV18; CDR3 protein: CASSGQSTDTQYF; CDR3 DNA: TGTGCCAGCTCAGGACAGAGCACAGATACGCAGTATTTT
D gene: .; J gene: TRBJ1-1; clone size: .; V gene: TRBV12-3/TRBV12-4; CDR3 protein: CASSFGPETEAFF; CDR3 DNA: TGTGCCAGCAGTTTCGGTCCAGAAACTGAAGCTTTCTTT
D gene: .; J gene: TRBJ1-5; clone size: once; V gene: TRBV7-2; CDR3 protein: CTSSSRLDQPQHF; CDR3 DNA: TGTACAAGCAGCTCCCGACTGGATCAGCCCCAGCATTTT
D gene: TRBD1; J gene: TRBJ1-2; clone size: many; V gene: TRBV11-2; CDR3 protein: CASTLGTGGGYGYTF; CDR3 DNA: TGTGCCAGCACCCTAGGGACAGGGGGTGGTTATGGCTACACCTTC
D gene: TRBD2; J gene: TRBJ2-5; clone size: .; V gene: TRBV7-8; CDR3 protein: CASSGLAGTQETQYF; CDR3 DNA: TGTGCCAGCAGCGGACTAGCGGGGACTCAAGAGACCCAGTACTTC
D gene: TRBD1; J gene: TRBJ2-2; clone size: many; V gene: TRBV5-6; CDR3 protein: CASSVIGTEDGDTGELFF; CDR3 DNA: TGTGCCAGCAGCGTAATTGGGACAGAAGACGGGGACACCGGGGAGCTGTTTTTT
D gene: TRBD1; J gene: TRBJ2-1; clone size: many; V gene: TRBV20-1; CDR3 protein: CSARDARGRGYNEQFF; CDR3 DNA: TGCAGTGCTAGAGATGCCAGGGGGCGCGGGTACAATGAGCAGTTCTTC
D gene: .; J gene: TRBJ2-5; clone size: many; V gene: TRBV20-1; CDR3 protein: CSAGPLRETQYF; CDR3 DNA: TGCAGTGCCGGGCCCCTCCGGGAGACCCAGTACTTC
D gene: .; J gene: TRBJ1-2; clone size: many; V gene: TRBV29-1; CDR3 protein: CSVGTIRGYTF; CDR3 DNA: TGCAGCGTCGGAACTATCCGGGGCTACACCTTC
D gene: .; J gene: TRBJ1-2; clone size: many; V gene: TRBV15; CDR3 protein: CATSSRGASHYGYTF; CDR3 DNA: TGTGCCACCAGCAGTAGAGGAGCTTCGCACTATGGCTACACCTTC
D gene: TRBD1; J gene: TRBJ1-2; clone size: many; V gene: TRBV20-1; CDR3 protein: CSASADRGRRGYTF; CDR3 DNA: TGCAGTGCTAGTGCGGACAGGGGGCGTCGCGGCTACACCTTC
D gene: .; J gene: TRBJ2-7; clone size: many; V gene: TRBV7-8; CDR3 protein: CASSFRGIVYEQYF; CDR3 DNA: TGTGCCAGCAGCTTCAGGGGTATCGTGTACGAGCAGTACTTC
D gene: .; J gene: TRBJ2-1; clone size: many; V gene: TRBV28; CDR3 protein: CASSSPRDNYNEQFF; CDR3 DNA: TGTGCCAGCAGTTCCCCCCGGGACAATTACAATGAGCAGTTCTTC
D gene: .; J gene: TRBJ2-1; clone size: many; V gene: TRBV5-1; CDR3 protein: CASSLVAEYNEQFF; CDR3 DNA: TGCGCCAGCAGCTTGGTAGCAGAGTACAATGAGCAGTTCTTC
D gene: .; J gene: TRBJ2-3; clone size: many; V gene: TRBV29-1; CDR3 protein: CSVEDPGPPQYF; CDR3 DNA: TGCAGCGTTGAGGATCCGGGACCTCCACAGTATTTT
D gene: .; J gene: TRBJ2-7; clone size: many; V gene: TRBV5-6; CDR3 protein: CASSLGFGSYEQYF; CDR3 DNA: TGTGCCAGCAGCTTGGGTTTCGGAAGCTACGAGCAGTACTTC
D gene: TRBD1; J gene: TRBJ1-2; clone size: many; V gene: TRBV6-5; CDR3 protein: CASSYSGTGSYGYTF; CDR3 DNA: TGTGCCAGCAGTTATTCCGGGACAGGGTCATATGGCTACACCTTC
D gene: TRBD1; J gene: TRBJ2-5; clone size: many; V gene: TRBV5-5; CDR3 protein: CASSHGTGGRETQYF; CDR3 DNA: TGTGCCAGCAGCCACGGGACAGGGGGTCGAGAGACCCAGTACTTC
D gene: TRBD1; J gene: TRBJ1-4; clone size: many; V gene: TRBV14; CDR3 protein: CASSSTGAINEKLFF; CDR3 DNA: TGTGCCAGCAGCTCCACAGGGGCCATTAATGAAAAACTGTTTTTT
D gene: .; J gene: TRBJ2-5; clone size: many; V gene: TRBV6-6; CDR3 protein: CASSPGETQYF; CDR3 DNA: TGTGCCAGCAGCCCAGGAGAGACCCAGTACTTC
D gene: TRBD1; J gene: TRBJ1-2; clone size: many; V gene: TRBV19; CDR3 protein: CASSTPGQPNYGYTF; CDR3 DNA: TGTGCCAGTAGTACCCCGGGACAGCCTAACTATGGCTACACCTTC
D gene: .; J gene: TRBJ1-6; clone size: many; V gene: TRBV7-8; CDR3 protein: CASSPDRFTYNSPLHF; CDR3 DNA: TGTGCCAGCAGCCCGGATAGGTTCACCTATAATTCACCCCTCCACTTT
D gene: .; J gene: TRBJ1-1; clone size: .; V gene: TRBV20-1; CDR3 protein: CSAPYRNTEAFF; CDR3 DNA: TGCAGTGCCCCGTACAGGAACACTGAAGCTTTCTTT
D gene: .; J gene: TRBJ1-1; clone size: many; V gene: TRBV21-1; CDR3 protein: CASSKLLRGSLEEAFF; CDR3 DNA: TGTGCCAGCAGCAAACTTTTAAGAGGGAGCCTTGAAGAAGCTTTCTTT
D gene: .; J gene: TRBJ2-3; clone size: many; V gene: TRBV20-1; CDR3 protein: CSAKTASDTQYF; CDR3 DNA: TGCAGTGCTAAGACGGCGTCAGATACGCAGTATTTT
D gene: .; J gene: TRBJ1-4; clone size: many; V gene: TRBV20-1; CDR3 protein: CSARTDTTNEKLFF; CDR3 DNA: TGCAGTGCTAGGACGGACACAACTAATGAAAAACTGTTTTTT
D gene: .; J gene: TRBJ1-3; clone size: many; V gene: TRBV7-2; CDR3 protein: CASSLMAAGNTIYF; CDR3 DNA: TGTGCCAGCAGCTTAATGGCAGCCGGAAACACCATATATTTT
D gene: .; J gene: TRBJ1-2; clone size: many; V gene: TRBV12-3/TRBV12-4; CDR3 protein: CASSFSGERGYTF; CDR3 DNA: TGTGCCAGCAGTTTTTCGGGGGAACGGGGCTACACCTTC
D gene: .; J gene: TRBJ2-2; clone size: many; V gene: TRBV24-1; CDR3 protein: CATSERANTGELFF; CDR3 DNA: TGTGCCACCAGTGAGCGAGCGAACACCGGGGAGCTGTTTTTT
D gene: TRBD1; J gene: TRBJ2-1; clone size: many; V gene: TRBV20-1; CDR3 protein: CSAHRGIGNEQFF; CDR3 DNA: TGCAGTGCGCACAGGGGGATAGGCAATGAGCAGTTCTTC
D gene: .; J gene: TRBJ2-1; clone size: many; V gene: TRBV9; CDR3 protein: CASSLQGDNEQFF; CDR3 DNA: TGTGCCAGCAGCCTTCAGGGTGACAATGAGCAGTTCTTC
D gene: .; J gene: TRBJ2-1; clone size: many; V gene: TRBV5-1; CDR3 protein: CASSLTGYNEQFF; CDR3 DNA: TGCGCCAGCAGCTTGACAGGCTACAATGAGCAGTTCTTC
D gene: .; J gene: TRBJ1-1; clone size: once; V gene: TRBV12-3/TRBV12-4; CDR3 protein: CACSLTDRRNTEAFF; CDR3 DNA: TGTGCCTGCAGCTTAACCGACAGGCGGAACACTGAAGCTTTCTTT
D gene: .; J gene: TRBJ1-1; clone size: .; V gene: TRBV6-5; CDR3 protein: CTIRPSLNTEAFF; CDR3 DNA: TGTACCATCCGTCCCTCCTTGAACACTGAAGCTTTCTTT